Below are 4 T cell receptor beta chains sequenced from a single sample in a study of blood T cell repertoires in COVID-19. Sequenced by immunoSEQ multiplex PCR; TCRdb stores in-frame clones only, minus some. This table holds about 400,000 clones, roughly nine tenths found once. Source material: PBMCs or T cells enriched from blood (not recorded which). These receptors came from a woman younger than 45 who had recovered from COVID-19.

V usage is TRBV29-1 and J usage is TRBJ1-3, with 7 bases that match TRBD1. Trimming removed 6 bases from V and 1 base from J; junction bases left unmatched: 3. Germline lookup yields CDR1 SQVTM and CDR2 ANQGSEA. The CDR3 length is 13 residues. This CDR3 is CSVSGGSGNTIYF. Here the CDR3 DNA reads TGCAGCGTCTCAGGGGGATCTGGAAACACCATATATTTT.

CDR3 residues: CASSVDVGGLAGGITDTQYF. As DNA, the CDR3 is TGTGCCAGCAGCGTAGATGTGGGTGGACTAGCGGGGGGTATCACAGATACGCAGTATTTT. The chain carries TRBV9 and TRBJ2-3, with 14 bases aligning to TRBD2. CDR3 length: 20 residues. J was trimmed by 2 bases and V by 0 bases; bases with no gene match: 11. The germline CDR1 and CDR2 sequences are SGDLS and YYNGEE.

This chain joins TRBV19 and TRBJ2-3; 9 nucleotides match TRBD2. With 1 base clipped from V and 4 bases from J, the junction kept 6 bases outside the gene matches. The CDR3 length is 16 residues. In germline, CDR1 is LNHDA, CDR2 SQIVND (reference sequence). For the CDR3, the DNA is TGTGCCAGTAGTATAGTTGGCGGGGGGGTTCCAGATACGCAGTATTTT. Its protein product is CASSIVGGGVPDTQYF. Drawing the rest from reference TRBV19 and TRBJ2-3, the complete variable domain is DGGITQSPKYLFRKEGQNVTLSCEQNLNHDAMYWYRQDPGQGLRLIYYSQIVNDFQKGDIAEGYSVSREKKESFPLTVTSAQKNPTAFYLCASSIVGGGVPDTQYFGPGTRLTVL.

The chain links TRBV30 to TRBJ1-2, with D possibly matching TRBD1 (5 bases). Germline lookup yields CDR1 GTSNPN and CDR2 SVGIG (reference sequence). The V gene lost 0 bases and the J gene lost 8 bases, with 13 bases spanning the gap. CDR3 size: 13 residues. CDR3 coding DNA: TGTGCCTGGAGTGTTTTCAGGGAACGGGGCTACACCTTC. Encoded protein: CAWSVFRERGYTF.